Included here is one T cell receptor beta chain sequence, with context. No antigen is known for it. Other DNA sequences in this specimen translate into the identical CDR3. The CDR3 covers 15 residues. CDR1 and CDR2 (germline): SGHRS, YFSETQ. V was trimmed by 0 bases and J by 1 base, leaving 8 bases between them. This sample was taken from a study of cytomegalovirus exposure and HLA in healthy donors. Notes on the study in general: Across donors, most TCRs were seen rarely, yet some public ones were widespread.

TCRdb keeps only in-frame clones here, not all; method: immunoSEQ multiplex PCR. Among about 73,000 clones, about 95% were seen once, and the ten largest hold 3% to 3.5%. The sequencing input was PBMCs. This chain connects TRBV5-1 to TRBJ1-5; D not certain. The TCR comes from a man between 18 and 35 years old in good health and CMV-seronegative. CDR3 in amino acids: CASSLGEGSNQPQHF. The CDR3 nucleotides are TGCGCCAGCAGCTTGGGGGAGGGCAGCAATCAGCCCCAGCATTTT.